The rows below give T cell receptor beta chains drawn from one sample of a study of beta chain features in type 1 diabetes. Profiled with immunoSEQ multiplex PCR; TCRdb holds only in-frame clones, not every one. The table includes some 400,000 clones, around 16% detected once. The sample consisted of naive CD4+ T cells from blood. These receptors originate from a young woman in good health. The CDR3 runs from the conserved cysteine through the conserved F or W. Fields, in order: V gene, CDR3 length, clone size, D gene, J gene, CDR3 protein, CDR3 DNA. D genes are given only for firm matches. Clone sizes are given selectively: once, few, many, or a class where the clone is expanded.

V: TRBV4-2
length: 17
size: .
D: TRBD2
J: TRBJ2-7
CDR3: CASSQFKLAGGPYEQYF
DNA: TGTGCCAGCAGCCAATTTAAGCTAGCGGGAGGGCCATACGAGCAGTACTTC

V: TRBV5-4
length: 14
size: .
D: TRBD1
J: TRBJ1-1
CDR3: CASSRGQWNTEAFF
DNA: TGTGCCAGCAGCAGGGGACAGTGGAACACTGAAGCTTTCTTT

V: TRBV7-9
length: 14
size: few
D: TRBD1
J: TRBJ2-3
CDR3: CASSSRTGTDTQYF
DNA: TGTGCCAGCAGTTCCCGGACAGGGACAGATACGCAGTATTTT

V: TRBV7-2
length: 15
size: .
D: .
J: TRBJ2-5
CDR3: CASSLGRVRQETQYF
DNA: TGTGCCAGCAGCTTAGGCAGGGTGAGGCAAGAGACCCAGTACTTC

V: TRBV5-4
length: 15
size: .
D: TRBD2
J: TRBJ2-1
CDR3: CASSLEGLAFNEQFF
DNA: TGTGCCAGCAGCTTGGAGGGACTAGCGTTTAATGAGCAGTTCTTC

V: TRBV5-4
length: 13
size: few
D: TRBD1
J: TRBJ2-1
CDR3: CASRGGQGPEQFF
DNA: TGTGCCAGCAGGGGTGGACAGGGGCCTGAGCAGTTCTTC

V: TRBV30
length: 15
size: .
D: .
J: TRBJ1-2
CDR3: CAWSRWEGANYGYTF
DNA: TGTGCCTGGAGCCGTTGGGAGGGGGCTAACTATGGCTACACCTTC

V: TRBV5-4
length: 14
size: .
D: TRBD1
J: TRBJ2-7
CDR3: CASSSRDRGNEQYF
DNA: TGTGCCAGCAGCTCCCGGGACAGGGGAAACGAGCAGTACTTC

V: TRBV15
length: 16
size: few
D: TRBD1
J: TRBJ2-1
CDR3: CATSRAGRGGIYEQFF
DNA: TGTGCCACCAGCAGAGCGGGCAGAGGGGGCATTTATGAGCAGTTCTTC

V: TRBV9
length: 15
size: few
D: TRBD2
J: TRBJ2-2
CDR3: CASSVGWTSTGELFF
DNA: TGTGCCAGCAGCGTAGGATGGACTAGCACCGGGGAGCTGTTTTTT

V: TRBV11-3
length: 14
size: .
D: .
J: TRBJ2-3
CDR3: CASSAQGYTDTQYF
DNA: TGTGCCAGCAGCGCACAGGGTTACACAGATACGCAGTATTTT

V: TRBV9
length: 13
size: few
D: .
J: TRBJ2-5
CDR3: CASSTSRGETQYF
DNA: TGTGCCAGCAGCACCAGCAGGGGAGAGACCCAGTACTTC

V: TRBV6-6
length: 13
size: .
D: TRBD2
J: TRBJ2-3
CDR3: CATKTGGSDTQYF
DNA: TGTGCCACTAAGACTGGCGGGAGCGATACGCAGTATTTT

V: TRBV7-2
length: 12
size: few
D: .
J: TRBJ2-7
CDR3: CASSSVGREQYF
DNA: TGTGCCAGCAGCTCGGTGGGGCGCGAGCAGTACTTC

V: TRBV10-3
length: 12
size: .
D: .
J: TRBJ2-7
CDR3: CATKDGDYEQYF
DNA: TGTGCCACTAAGGACGGGGACTACGAGCAGTACTTC

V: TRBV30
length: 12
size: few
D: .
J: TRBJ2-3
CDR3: CAWSSSTDTQYF
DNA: TGTGCCTGGAGTTCCAGTACAGATACGCAGTATTTT

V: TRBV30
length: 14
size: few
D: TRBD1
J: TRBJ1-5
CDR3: CAWSPGQGNQPQHF
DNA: TGTGCCTGGAGTCCAGGACAGGGGAACCAGCCCCAGCATTTT

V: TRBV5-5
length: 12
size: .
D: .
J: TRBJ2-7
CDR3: CASTPPGDEQYF
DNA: TGTGCCAGCACCCCACCCGGGGACGAGCAGTACTTC

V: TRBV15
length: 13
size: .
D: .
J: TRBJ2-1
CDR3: CATSSRDISEQFF
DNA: TGTGCCACCAGCAGTCGGGACATCAGTGAGCAGTTCTTC

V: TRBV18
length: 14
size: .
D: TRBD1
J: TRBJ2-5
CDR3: CASSLSTGEETQYF
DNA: TGTGCCAGCTCACTCTCGACAGGGGAAGAGACCCAGTACTTC

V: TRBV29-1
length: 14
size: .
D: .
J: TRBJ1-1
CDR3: CSAGPGHLNTEAFF
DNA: TGCAGCGCCGGACCGGGACACTTGAACACTGAAGCTTTCTTT

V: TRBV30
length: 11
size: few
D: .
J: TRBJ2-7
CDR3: CAGSARYEQYF
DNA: TGTGCCGGGAGCGCGCGATACGAGCAGTACTTC

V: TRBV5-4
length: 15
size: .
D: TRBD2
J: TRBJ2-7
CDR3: CASSLGQRDYYEQYF
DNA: TGTGCCAGCAGCTTGGGCCAGCGGGACTACTACGAGCAGTACTTC

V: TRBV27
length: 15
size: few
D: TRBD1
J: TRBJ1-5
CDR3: CASSLSGTVNQPQHF
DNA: TGTGCCAGCAGTTTATCGGGGACAGTAAATCAGCCCCAGCATTTT

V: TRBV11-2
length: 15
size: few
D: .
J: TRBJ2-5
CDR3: CASSLDVAERETQYF
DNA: TGTGCCAGCAGCTTAGATGTGGCGGAGAGGGAGACCCAGTACTTC

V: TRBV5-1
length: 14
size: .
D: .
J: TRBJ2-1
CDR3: CASSLGPLRDEQFF
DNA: TGCGCCAGCAGCTTGGGCCCCCTACGCGATGAGCAGTTCTTC

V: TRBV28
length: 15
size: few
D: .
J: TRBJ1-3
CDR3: CASSFGPRGRNTIYF
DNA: TGTGCCAGCAGTTTTGGCCCGCGCGGGAGAAACACCATATATTTT

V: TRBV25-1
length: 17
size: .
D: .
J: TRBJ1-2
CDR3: CASSPRTVPQANYGYTF
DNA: TGTGCCAGCAGCCCTCGGACAGTTCCTCAAGCTAACTATGGCTACACCTTC

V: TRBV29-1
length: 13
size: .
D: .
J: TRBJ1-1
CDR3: CSVGGRMNTEAFF
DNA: TGCAGCGTGGGGGGACGTATGAACACTGAAGCTTTCTTT

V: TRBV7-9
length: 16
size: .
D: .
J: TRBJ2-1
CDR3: CASRVSGLNSYNEQFF
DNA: TGTGCCAGCAGAGTAAGCGGGCTCAACTCCTACAATGAGCAGTTCTTC

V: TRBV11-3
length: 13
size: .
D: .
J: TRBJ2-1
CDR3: CASSLMRSNEQFF
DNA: TGTGCCAGCAGCTTAATGAGGAGCAATGAGCAGTTCTTC

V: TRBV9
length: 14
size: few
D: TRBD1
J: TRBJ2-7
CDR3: CASSRQGASYEQYF
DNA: TGTGCCAGCAGCCGACAGGGGGCCTCCTACGAGCAGTACTTC

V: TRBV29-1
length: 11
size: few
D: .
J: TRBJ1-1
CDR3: CSVDLTREAFF
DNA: TGCAGCGTTGATCTTACCAGAGAAGCTTTCTTT

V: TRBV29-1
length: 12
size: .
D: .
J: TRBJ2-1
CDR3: CSVVRGYNEQFF
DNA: TGCAGCGTTGTAAGGGGATACAATGAGCAGTTCTTC

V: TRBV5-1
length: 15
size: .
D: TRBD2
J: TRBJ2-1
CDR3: CASSPGTSDYNEQFF
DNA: TGCGCCAGCAGCCCCGGGACTAGCGACTACAATGAGCAGTTCTTC

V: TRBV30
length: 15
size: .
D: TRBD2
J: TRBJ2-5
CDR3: CAWSVQLAGTKTQYF
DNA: TGTGCCTGGAGTGTACAACTAGCGGGCACAAAAACCCAGTACTTC

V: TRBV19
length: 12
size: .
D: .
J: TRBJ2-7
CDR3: CASSIAGYEQYF
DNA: TGTGCCAGTAGTATAGCGGGCTACGAGCAGTACTTC